This TCR beta chain was recovered during a study of CD8+CD57+ T cells in acquired aplastic anemia. Overall study results and limits: With respect to CD8+ Simpson's diversity, patients and controls did not differ significantly. Patients and controls shared nearly 30 CD8+ CDR3 sequences, highly expressed in patients.

Sequencing was done on patients that had shown CD8+CD57+ cell expansion by flow cytometry. According to the study, genomic DNA was the template for TCR beta VDJ and CDR3 profiling. Each CDR3 protein gets one entry after TCRdb re-called the reads with MiXCR. The profile shows around 190,000 distinct CDR3 sequences, roughly 50% of them singletons. About this clonotype itself: What it binds is not known.

Per germline, CDR1 LNHDA and CDR2 SQIVND (reference sequence). The V and J ends lost 6 bases and 4 bases respectively, with 10 bases between them. This CDR3 spans 13 amino acids. This TCR came from a human donor with aplastic anemia. The chain couples TRBV19 to TRBJ2-1; D might be TRBD1 (5 bases). The specimen was sorted CD4+, CD8+, or CD8+CD57+ T cells (not recorded which) from PBMCs. For the CDR3, the DNA is TGTGCCAGTAGCCAACAGGAATACAATGAGCAGTTCTTC. It specifies CASSQQEYNEQFF.